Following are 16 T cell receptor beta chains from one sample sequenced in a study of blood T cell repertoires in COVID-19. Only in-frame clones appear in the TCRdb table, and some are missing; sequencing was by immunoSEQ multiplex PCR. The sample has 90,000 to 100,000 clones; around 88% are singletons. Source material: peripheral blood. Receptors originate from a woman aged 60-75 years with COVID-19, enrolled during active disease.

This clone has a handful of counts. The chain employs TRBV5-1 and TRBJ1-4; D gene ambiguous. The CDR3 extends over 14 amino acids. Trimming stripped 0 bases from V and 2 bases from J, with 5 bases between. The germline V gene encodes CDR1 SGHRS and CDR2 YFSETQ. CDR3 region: CASSLARTNEKLFF. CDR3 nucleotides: TGCGCCAGCAGCTTGGCCAGGACTAATGAAAAACTGTTTTTT.

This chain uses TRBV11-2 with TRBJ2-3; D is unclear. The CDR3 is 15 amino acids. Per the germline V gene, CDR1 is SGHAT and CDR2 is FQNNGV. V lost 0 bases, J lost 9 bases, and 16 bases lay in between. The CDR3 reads CASSLDQRSVRTQYF. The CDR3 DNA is TGTGCCAGCAGCTTAGATCAACGGTCCGTCAGGACGCAGTATTTT.

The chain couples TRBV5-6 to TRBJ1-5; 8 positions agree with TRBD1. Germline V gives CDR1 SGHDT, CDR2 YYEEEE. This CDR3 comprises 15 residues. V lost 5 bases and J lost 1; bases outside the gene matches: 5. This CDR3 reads CASSSRQGSNQPQHF. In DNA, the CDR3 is TGTGCCAGCAGTTCCCGACAGGGGAGCAATCAGCCCCAGCATTTT. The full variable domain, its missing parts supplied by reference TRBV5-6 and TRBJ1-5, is DAGVTQSPTHLIKTRGQQVTLRCSPKSGHDTVSWYQQALGQGPQFIFQYYEEEERQRGNFPDRFSGHQFPNYSSELNVNALLLGDSALYLCASSSRQGSNQPQHFGDGTRLSIL.

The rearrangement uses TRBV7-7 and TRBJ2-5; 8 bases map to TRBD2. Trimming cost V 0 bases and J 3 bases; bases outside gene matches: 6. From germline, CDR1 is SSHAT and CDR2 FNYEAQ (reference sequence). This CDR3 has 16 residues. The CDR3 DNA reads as TGTGCCAGCAGCTTAGCGGCGGCGGGGGGAAAAGAGACCCAGTACTTC. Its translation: CASSLAAAGGKETQYF.

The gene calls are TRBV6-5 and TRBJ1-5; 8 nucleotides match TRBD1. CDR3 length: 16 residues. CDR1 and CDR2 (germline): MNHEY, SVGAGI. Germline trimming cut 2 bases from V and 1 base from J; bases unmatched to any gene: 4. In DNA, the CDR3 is TGTGCCAGCAGTTACCGGACAGGGATGAGCAATCAGCCCCAGCATTTT. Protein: CASSYRTGMSNQPQHF.

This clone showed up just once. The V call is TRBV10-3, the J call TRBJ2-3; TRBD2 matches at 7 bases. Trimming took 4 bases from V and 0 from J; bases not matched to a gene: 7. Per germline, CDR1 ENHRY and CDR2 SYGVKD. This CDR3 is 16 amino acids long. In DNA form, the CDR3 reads TGTGCCATCAGTGTGGTGCGGGGGACGAGCACAGATACGCAGTATTTT. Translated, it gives CAISVVRGTSTDTQYF.

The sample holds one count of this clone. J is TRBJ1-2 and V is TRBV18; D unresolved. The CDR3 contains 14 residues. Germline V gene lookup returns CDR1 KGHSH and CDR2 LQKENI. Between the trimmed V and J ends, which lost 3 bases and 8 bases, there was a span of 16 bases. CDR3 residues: CASSPPGIQDGYTF. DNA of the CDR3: TGTGCCAGCTCACCCCCGGGGATCCAGGACGGCTACACCTTC.

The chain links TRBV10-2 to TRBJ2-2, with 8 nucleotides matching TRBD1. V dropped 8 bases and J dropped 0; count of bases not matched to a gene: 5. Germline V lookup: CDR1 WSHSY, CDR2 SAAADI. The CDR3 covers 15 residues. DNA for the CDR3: TGCGCCAGCGGCGGACAGGGTTCGAACACCGGGGAGCTGTTTTTT. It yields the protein CASGGQGSNTGELFF.

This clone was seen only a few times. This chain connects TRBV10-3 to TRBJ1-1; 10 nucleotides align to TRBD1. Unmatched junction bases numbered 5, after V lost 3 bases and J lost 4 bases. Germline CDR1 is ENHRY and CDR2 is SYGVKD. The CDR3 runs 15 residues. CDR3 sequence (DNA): TGTGCCATCAGTGAAGTGGGGACAGGGGTCACTGAAGCTTTCTTT. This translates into CAISEVGTGVTEAFF.

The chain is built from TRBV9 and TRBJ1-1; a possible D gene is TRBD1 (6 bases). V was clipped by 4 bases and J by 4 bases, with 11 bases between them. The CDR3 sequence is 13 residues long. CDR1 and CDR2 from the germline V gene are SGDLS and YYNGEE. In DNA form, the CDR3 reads TGTGCCAGCAGCATAGGGGGGGGCACTGAAGCTTTCTTT. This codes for CASSIGGGTEAFF.

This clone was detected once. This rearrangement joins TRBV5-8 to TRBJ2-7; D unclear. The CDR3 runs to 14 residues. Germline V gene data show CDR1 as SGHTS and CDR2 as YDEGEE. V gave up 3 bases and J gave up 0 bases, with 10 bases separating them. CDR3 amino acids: CASSSVTISYEQYF. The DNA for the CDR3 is TGTGCCAGCAGCTCAGTGACAATCTCCTACGAGCAGTACTTC.

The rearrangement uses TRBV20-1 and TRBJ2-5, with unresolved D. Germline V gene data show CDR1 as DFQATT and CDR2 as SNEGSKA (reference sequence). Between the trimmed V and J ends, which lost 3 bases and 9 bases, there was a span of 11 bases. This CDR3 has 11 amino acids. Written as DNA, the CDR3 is TGCAGTGCTAGGGTAGTGCGTCCCCAGTACTTC. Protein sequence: CSARVVRPQYF.

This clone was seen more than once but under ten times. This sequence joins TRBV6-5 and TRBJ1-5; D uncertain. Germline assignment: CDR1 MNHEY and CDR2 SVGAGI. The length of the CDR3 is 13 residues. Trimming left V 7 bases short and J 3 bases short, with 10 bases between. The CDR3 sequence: CASIAQYNQPQHF. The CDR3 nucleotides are TGTGCCAGCATCGCCCAGTACAATCAGCCCCAGCATTTT.

CDR3 residues: CASSPDRAKTDTQYF. The CDR3 DNA reads TGTGCCAGCAGTCCCGACAGGGCAAAAACAGATACGCAGTATTTT. This chain joins TRBV6-6 and TRBJ2-3; 7 bases fit TRBD1. Germline V CDR1 and CDR2: MNHNY, SVGAGI (reference sequence). This CDR3 has 15 residues. J lost 3 bases, V lost 5 bases, and 8 bases had no gene match.

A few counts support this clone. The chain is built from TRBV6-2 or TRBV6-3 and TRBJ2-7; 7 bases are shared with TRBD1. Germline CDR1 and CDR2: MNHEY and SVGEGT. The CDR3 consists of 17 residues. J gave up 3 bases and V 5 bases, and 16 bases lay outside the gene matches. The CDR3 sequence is CASSDKEGTEIYYEQYF. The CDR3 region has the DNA TGTGCCAGCAGTGACAAAGAAGGGACAGAAATCTACTACGAGCAGTACTTC.

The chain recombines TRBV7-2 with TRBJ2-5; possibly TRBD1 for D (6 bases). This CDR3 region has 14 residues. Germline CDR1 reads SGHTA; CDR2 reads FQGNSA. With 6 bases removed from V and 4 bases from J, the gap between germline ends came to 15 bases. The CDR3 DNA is TGTGCCAGCAGACGAACAGGGTTGGGAGAGACCCAGTACTTC. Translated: CASRRTGLGETQYF.